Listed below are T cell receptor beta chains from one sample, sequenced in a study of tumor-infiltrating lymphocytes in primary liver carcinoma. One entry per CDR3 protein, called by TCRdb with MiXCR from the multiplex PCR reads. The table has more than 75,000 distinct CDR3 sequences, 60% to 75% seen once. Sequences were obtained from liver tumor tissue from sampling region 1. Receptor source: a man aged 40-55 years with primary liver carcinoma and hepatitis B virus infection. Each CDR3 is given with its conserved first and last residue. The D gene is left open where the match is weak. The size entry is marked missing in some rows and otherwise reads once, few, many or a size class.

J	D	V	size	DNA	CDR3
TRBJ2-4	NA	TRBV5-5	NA	TGTGACAGCAGCGTAGAGGCCGGGGCGAACATTCAGTACTTC	CDSSVEAGANIQYF
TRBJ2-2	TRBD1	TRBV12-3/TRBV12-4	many	TGTGCCAGCAGATCCACAGGGGCGAACACCGGGGAGCTGTTTTTT	CASRSTGANTGELFF
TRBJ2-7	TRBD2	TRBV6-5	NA	TGTGCCAGCAGTTACTCACCGACAGGACTAGCGGGAGCTGAGCAGTACTTC	CASSYSPTGLAGAEQYF
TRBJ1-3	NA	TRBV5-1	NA	NA	CASSLSWGSGAGNTVYF
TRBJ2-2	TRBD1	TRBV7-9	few	TGTGCCTGCAGCCGATTCCCTGGGACAGGCCAGAACACCGGGGAGCTGTTTTTT	CACSRFPGTGQNTGELFF
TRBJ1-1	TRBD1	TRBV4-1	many	TGCGCCAGCAGCCTGGGGGCAGGGGGGCTCATGAACACTGAAGCTTTCTTT	CASSLGAGGLMNTEAFF
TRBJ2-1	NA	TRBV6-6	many	TGTGCCAGCAGTTATGGTCAGAACTACAATGAGCAGTTCTTC	CASSYGQNYNEQFF
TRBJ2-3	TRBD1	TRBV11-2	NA	TGTGCCAGCAGTGACGACAGGGGTTATACGCAGTATTTT	CASSDDRGYTQYF
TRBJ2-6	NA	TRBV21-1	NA	TGTGCCAGCACCCTTACATGGACTGGGGCCAACATCCTGACTTTC	CASTLTWTGANILTF
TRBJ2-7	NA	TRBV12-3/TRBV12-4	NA	TGTGCCAGCAGTACCCAAAACGGGGCCTACGAACATTACTTC	CASSTQNGAYEHYF
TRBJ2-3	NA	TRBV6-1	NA	TGTAACAGCAGGCGGGAAGATACGCAGTATTTT	CNSRREDTQYF
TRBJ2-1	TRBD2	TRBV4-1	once	TGCGCCAGCAGCCAACCGTGGGGACTAGCAGACTGCAATGAGGAGTTCTTC	CASSQPWGLADCNEEFF
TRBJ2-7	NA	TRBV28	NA	TGTGCCAGCCGGATGGCCCAGGGGTATTGGGAGCAGTACTTC	CASRMAQGYWEQYF
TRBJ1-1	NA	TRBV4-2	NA	TGTGCCAGTAGCCACGGGAGGGGGTCTGAAGCTTTCTTT	CASSHGRGSEAFF
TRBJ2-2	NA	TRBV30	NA	TGTACCTGGAGTGTCGGAGGAAGTCGGAACACCGGGGAACTGTTTTTT	CTWSVGGSRNTGELFF
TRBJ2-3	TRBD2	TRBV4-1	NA	TGTACCAACAGCCAAGGAGGGGGGGCCGGGACTAGCGGGAGGGGAGATACGCAGTATTTT	CTNSQGGGAGTSGRGDTQYF
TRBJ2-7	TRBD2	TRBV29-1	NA	TGCAGCATTCTACTAGCGGGGAGATACGATCAGTACTTC	CSILLAGRYDQYF
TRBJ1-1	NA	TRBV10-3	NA	TGTGCCATCAGCCGAACAGGGTTGGGGACTGTAGCTTTCTTT	CAISRTGLGTVAFF
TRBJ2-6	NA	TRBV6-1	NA	TGTGCCAGCAGTGAAGCCCCAGCCCAGATCTCTGGGGCCAACGTCCTTACTTTC	CASSEAPAQISGANVLTF